What follows are 16 T cell receptor beta chains derived from one specimen sequenced in a study of T-cell reconstitution after alpha-beta-depleted transplantation in children. Unique molecular identifiers featured in how the TCRbeta library was prepared. TCRdb re-called the PCR reads with MiXCR, one entry per CDR3 protein. Of 150,000 to 250,000 distinct CDR3 sequences listed, roughly 6% were seen once; the top ten hold 4.5%. The specimen comprised PBMCs, sampled before TCRalphabeta/CD19-depleted stem cell transplant. The source is a girl under three years old with combined immunodeficiency, due to receive a stem cell transplant.

This chain joins TRBV19 and TRBJ1-5; D unclear. V was shortened by 0 bases and J by 7 bases, with 7 bases between the two germline ends. CDR3 length: 13 amino acids. Per germline, CDR1 LNHDA and CDR2 SQIVND (reference sequence). The CDR3 DNA reads TGTGCCAGTAGTATAGATTTACGCCAGCCCCAGCATTTT. Protein sequence: CASSIDLRQPQHF.

The chain joins TRBV11-3 to TRBJ2-3, with 8 bases matching TRBD2. The CDR3 is 15 residues long. Germline lookup yields CDR1 SGHNT and CDR2 YENEEA. Trimming at V came to 2 bases and at J to 2 bases, leaving 3 bases not matched to a gene. CDR3 in DNA: TGTGCCAGCAGCTTACCCGGGGGGGACACAGATACGCAGTATTTT. Its translation: CASSLPGGDTDTQYF.

In its sample, this clonotype was seen many times. The chain employs TRBV29-1 and TRBJ1-2; 8 nucleotides match TRBD1. CDR1 and CDR2 (germline): SQVTM, ANQGSEA. V trimming: 7 bases; J trimming: 7 bases; junction bases outside the gene matches: 5. The CDR3 runs to 11 residues. Written as DNA, the CDR3 is TGCAGCGAGAAGACAGGGGCTGGCTACACCTTC. Translated: CSEKTGAGYTF.

The table lists this clonotype with many counts. The V and J genes are TRBV14 and TRBJ2-7, with D tentatively TRBD1 (6 bases). Trimming stripped 4 bases from V and 2 bases from J, with 21 bases between. This CDR3 contains 17 residues. In germline, CDR1 is SGHDN, CDR2 FVKESK. CDR3 loop: CASSRWTEDKVTYEQYF. The CDR3 DNA is TGTGCCAGCAGCCGTTGGACAGAAGATAAAGTAACCTACGAGCAGTACTTC.

The chain joins TRBV20-1 to TRBJ1-2, with D possibly being TRBD1 (6 bases). Germline CDR1 DFQATT, CDR2 SNEGSKA (reference sequence). V lost 6 bases to trimming and J lost 0 bases, with 20 bases between them. The length of the CDR3 is 16 residues. In nucleotides, the CDR3 is TGCAGTGCCCGGGGTGGGGGGCGAACTTCTAACTATGGCTACACCTTC. This encodes CSARGGGRTSNYGYTF.

V gene TRBV5-1 combines with J gene TRBJ1-1; D uncertain. With 1 base removed from V and 4 bases from J, the gap between germline ends came to 11 bases. Germline V gives CDR1 SGHRS, CDR2 YFSETQ. There are 14 residues in the CDR3. CDR3 DNA: TGCGCCAGCAGCTTGACAGTATCGGGCACTGAAGCTTTCTTT. This sequence encodes CASSLTVSGTEAFF.

This clonotype has ten or more counts. J is TRBJ2-7 and V is TRBV4-3; 11 positions match TRBD1. This CDR3 region has 16 residues. From germline, CDR1 is LGHNA and CDR2 YSLEER. After removal of 0 bases from V and 4 bases from J, the junction contained 5 bases not matched to a gene. The CDR3 DNA reads as TGCGCCAGCAGCCAAGACACCGGGACAGGGGGTTACGAGCAGTACTTC. Translating it yields CASSQDTGTGGYEQYF.

This clonotype was seen many times. The chain couples TRBV9 to TRBJ2-3; D not certain. The V gene lost 0 bases and the J gene lost 1 base, with 18 bases spanning the gap. In germline, CDR1 is SGDLS, CDR2 YYNGEE. The CDR3 is 18 residues long. The chain's CDR3 is CASSVGVVLGRGTDTQYF. The CDR3 nucleotides read TGTGCCAGCAGCGTAGGAGTGGTCCTAGGTCGGGGCACAGATACGCAGTATTTT.

This clonotype showed up many times. The CDR3 here is CSARDRRASSYEQYF. For the CDR3, the DNA is TGCAGTGCTAGAGATCGTAGGGCAAGCTCCTACGAGCAGTACTTC. The gene calls are TRBV20-1 and TRBJ2-7; unclear D gene. Looked up from germline, CDR1 is DFQATT and CDR2 is SNEGSKA (reference sequence). V was clipped by 0 bases and J by 0 bases, with 12 bases between them. The CDR3 is made up of 15 amino acids.

There are many counts of this clonotype. V is TRBV28 and J is TRBJ2-1; D gene ambiguous. The CDR3 runs 10 residues. V lost 8 bases to trimming and J lost 5 bases, with 4 bases between them. Germline V gene sequence: CDR1 MDHEN, CDR2 SYDVKM. CDR3 loop: CASGNNEQFF. As DNA, the CDR3 is TGTGCCAGCGGAAACAATGAGCAGTTCTTC.

This clonotype was seen ten or more times. The chain has TRBV11-2 and TRBJ1-1, with D uncertain. The CDR3 consists of 15 residues. Germline V gene data show CDR1 as SGHAT and CDR2 as FQNNGV. V lost 4 bases and J lost 4, with 16 bases in between. DNA of the CDR3: TGTGCCAGCAGCTACTCCAGGTCGCTCGGCACTGAAGCTTTCTTT. Its protein is CASSYSRSLGTEAFF.

There are many counts of this clonotype. The J gene is TRBJ2-1, the V gene TRBV7-9, with D unresolved. The CDR3 spans 14 residues. CDR1 is SEHNR and CDR2 is FQNEAQ in the germline V gene (reference sequence). V was pared by 2 bases and J by 3 bases, with 8 bases between. The CDR3 region is CASSLLPDYNEQFF. The DNA of the CDR3 is TGTGCCAGCAGCTTACTCCCGGACTACAATGAGCAGTTCTTC. Full variable domain (remainder filled in from reference TRBV7-9 and TRBJ2-1): DTGVSQNPRHKITKRGQNVTFRCDPISEHNRLYWYRQTLGQGPEFLTYFQNEAQLEKSRLLSDRFSAERPKGSFSTLEIQRTEQGDSAMYLCASSLLPDYNEQFFGPGTRLTVL.

This clonotype was counted ten times or more. DNA for the CDR3: TGTGCCAGCAGCCCTTCAGGAGGGGGGGGAGATACGCAGTATTTT. Translation gives CASSPSGGGGDTQYF. The genes are TRBV7-3 and TRBJ2-3; D possibly corresponds to TRBD2 (7 bases). Germline V gives CDR1 SGHTA, CDR2 FQGTGA. Between the trimmed V and J ends, which lost 5 bases and 5 bases, there was a span of 17 bases. The length of the CDR3 is 15 residues.

This clonotype was recorded at least ten times. This sequence joins TRBV4-1 and TRBJ1-2; a weak D match, TRBD1 (5 bases). Trimming stripped 2 bases from V and 5 bases from J, with 18 bases between. The CDR3 runs 16 residues. CDR1 is MGHRA and CDR2 is YSYEKL in the germline V gene. The DNA for the CDR3 is TGCGCCAGCAGCCAACGACAGCTGATAGGCATATATGGCTACACCTTC. Protein sequence: CASSQRQLIGIYGYTF.

This clonotype was seen ten or more times. Germline is not matched at one junction end, which may reflect a read error. The chain combines TRBV12-3 or TRBV12-4 with TRBJ2-1, with a tentative D call TRBD2 (7 bases). The CDR3 consists of 12 residues. Here the CDR3 reads CASGGAYNEQFF. The CDR3 region has the DNA TGTGCCAGCGGGGGGGCCTATAATGAGCAGTTCTTC.

This clonotype was observed at least ten times. This chain joins TRBV5-1 and TRBJ1-3, with 7 bases matching TRBD1. CDR3 size: 19 residues. Germline CDR1 SGHRS, CDR2 YFSETQ. The V segment lost 4 bases and the J segment 0 bases; nucleotides outside the gene matches: 16. CDR3 DNA sequence: TGCGCCAGCAGCGTCTATATGGCAGGGGGATCTACCTCTGGAAACACCATATATTTT. It specifies CASSVYMAGGSTSGNTIYF.